This T cell receptor beta chain was identified during a study of PD-1 blockade in classical Hodgkin lymphoma. Germline loops: CDR1 SGHDN, CDR2 FVKESK. The CDR3 is made up of 15 amino acids. The junction had 5 bases not matched to a gene; V was cut back by 4 bases and J by 3 bases. About this clone itself: Its specificity is unknown.

Every patient relapsed after autologous stem cell transplantation, and brentuximab vedotin exposure varied. Study-wide findings and caveats: Newly diagnosed patients had baseline TCR diversity that was reportedly lower than that of healthy donors.

Method: immunoSEQ multiplex PCR; TCRdb's copy keeps in-frame clones and lacks some. The data show approximately 41,000 clones, with roughly 73% seen just once and roughly 12% held by the top ten. This specimen was peripheral blood mononuclear cells (PBMCs), taken at baseline. The sequence derives from a human donor with classical Hodgkin lymphoma. The V call is TRBV14, the J call TRBJ2-1; 8 nucleotides line up with TRBD2. The DNA of the CDR3 is TGTGCCAGCAGCCTGCGCGGGGGGTACTACAATGAGCAGTTCTTC. Residues: CASSLRGGYYNEQFF.